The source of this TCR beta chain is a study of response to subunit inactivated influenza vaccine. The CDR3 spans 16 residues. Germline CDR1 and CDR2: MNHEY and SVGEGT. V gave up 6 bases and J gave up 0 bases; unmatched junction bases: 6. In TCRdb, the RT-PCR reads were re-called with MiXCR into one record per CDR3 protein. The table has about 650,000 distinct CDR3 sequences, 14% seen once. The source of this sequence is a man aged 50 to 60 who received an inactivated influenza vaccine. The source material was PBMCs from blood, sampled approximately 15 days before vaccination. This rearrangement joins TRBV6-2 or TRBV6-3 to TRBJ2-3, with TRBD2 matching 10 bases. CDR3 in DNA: TGTGCCAGCAGACGGACTAGCGGAACTAGCACAGATACGCAGTATTTT. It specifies CASRRTSGTSTDTQYF.